These T cell receptor beta chains were read from a single sample in a study of cytomegalovirus exposure and HLA in healthy donors. Measured with immunoSEQ multiplex PCR; TCRdb has only the in-frame clones, and not every one. The top ten hold 1.3% of the sample, which has more than 150,000 clones, over 70% seen once. Input material: PBMCs. Receptors were obtained from a man over 45 in good health and CMV-seropositive. Both conserved end residues are part of each CDR3. A D gene is named only where the DNA matches it firmly. Not all rows give a size; the values are once, few, many and, for expanded clones, a class.

TRBJ1-1	TRBV5-6	NA	NA	TGTGCCAGCAGCTTGGTGGGCAGCATTGAAGCTTTCTTT	CASSLVGSIEAFF
TRBJ1-1	TRBV7-9	NA	NA	TGTGCCAGCAGCCCACTGGGGCATGAAGGCACTGAAGCTTTCTTT	CASSPLGHEGTEAFF
TRBJ1-5	TRBV2	NA	TRBD1	TGTGCCAGCAGAGACAGGGTCGGTCAGCCCCAGCATTTT	CASRDRVGQPQHF
TRBJ2-7	TRBV6-5	few	TRBD1	TGTGCCAGCAGAACTACAGGGGGATCTACCTACGAGCAGTACTTC	CASRTTGGSTYEQYF
TRBJ2-7	TRBV6-6	NA	TRBD1	TGTGCCAGCAGTTACGGGGACAGATACTACGAGCAGTACTTC	CASSYGDRYYEQYF
TRBJ1-5	TRBV30	NA	NA	TGTGCCTGGAGTGGGGGAGGTCAGCCCCAGCATTTT	CAWSGGGQPQHF
TRBJ2-2	TRBV4-3	NA	TRBD2	TGCGCCAGCAGCCAAGATCCTAGCGGGAGGAGTGACACCGGGGAGCTGTTTTTT	CASSQDPSGRSDTGELFF
TRBJ1-2	TRBV2	NA	NA	TGTGCCAGCAGCCCGGACAGCCGCGCATATGGCTACACCTTC	CASSPDSRAYGYTF
TRBJ2-1	TRBV11-1	NA	NA	TGTGCCAGCAGCTTAGTCCCCAGGGCTGAGCAGTTCTTC	CASSLVPRAEQFF
TRBJ2-7	TRBV9	NA	TRBD2	TGTGCCAGCAGCAAGTCGGACCCAGCGGGGGAGCAGTACTTC	CASSKSDPAGEQYF
TRBJ1-2	TRBV28	few	NA	TGTGCCAGCAGTACCACGGACTATGGCTACACCTTC	CASSTTDYGYTF
TRBJ1-2	TRBV6-5	NA	NA	TGTGCCAGCAGTTACGGGGGCGTCACAGGACGATATGGCTACACCTTC	CASSYGGVTGRYGYTF
TRBJ1-4	TRBV28	NA	NA	TGTGCCAGCAGTTTAGTCGCAGGGTGGGGTGAAAAACTGTTTTTT	CASSLVAGWGEKLFF
TRBJ2-5	TRBV30	NA	TRBD1	TGTGCCTGGAGCGGACAGGGGAAGGAGACCCAGTACTTC	CAWSGQGKETQYF
TRBJ2-1	TRBV9	NA	NA	TGTGCCAGCAGCGTAGAACCGGCGGTCAATGAGCAGTTCTTC	CASSVEPAVNEQFF
TRBJ2-1	TRBV9	few	TRBD2	TGTGCCAGCAGCGTAGATAGCGGGGGGACCTACTCCTACAATGAGCAGTTCTTC	CASSVDSGGTYSYNEQFF
TRBJ2-5	TRBV5-6	NA	TRBD1	TGTGCCAGCAGAACAGGGGGCGGGGAGACCCAGTACTTC	CASRTGGGETQYF
TRBJ2-5	TRBV7-9	NA	TRBD2	TGTGCCAGCAGCTTATTAGCGGGGGGAATGTACCAAGAGACCCAGTACTTC	CASSLLAGGMYQETQYF
TRBJ2-5	TRBV7-3	NA	NA	TGTGCCAGCAGCTTAGGGCACAGGGCCCGGAGGCAAGAGACCCAGTACTTC	CASSLGHRARRQETQYF
TRBJ2-7	TRBV6-5	NA	NA	TGTGCCAGCACCTACGGAGGGGGCTTCTCCTACGAGCAGTACTTC	CASTYGGGFSYEQYF
TRBJ1-5	TRBV18	NA	NA	TGTGCCAGCTCACAACAGGGTGCCAATCAGCCCCAGCATTTT	CASSQQGANQPQHF
TRBJ2-2	TRBV7-3	NA	NA	TGTGCCAGCAGCTTATTGGGCAGGTCTAACACCGGGGAGCTGTTTTTT	CASSLLGRSNTGELFF
TRBJ2-7	TRBV28	NA	TRBD1	TGTGCCAGCACCGATCCCGGACAGGGGCACTACGAGCAGTACTTC	CASTDPGQGHYEQYF
TRBJ2-5	TRBV5-6	NA	NA	TGTGCCAGCACCTTTCGGCCAGGGTCTAAAGAGACCCAGTACTTC	CASTFRPGSKETQYF
TRBJ1-1	TRBV27	NA	NA	TGTGCCAGCAGTTTAAACAGGGATAACACTGAAGCTTTCTTT	CASSLNRDNTEAFF
TRBJ1-1	TRBV7-3	NA	TRBD1	TGTGCCAGCAAGCCGGGACAGGGGAACACTGAAGCTTTCTTT	CASKPGQGNTEAFF
TRBJ1-2	TRBV6-6	NA	TRBD1	TGTGCCAGCAGTTACTCGGACAGGGTATTGGTCTACACCTTC	CASSYSDRVLVYTF
TRBJ2-2	TRBV4-1	NA	NA	TGCGCCAGCAGCCACGCATTGACAGTTAACACCGGGGAGCTGTTTTTT	CASSHALTVNTGELFF
TRBJ1-2	TRBV7-9	NA	TRBD1	TGTGCCAGCAGCTTAGCGGGGACAGCTGCCTATGGCTACACCTTC	CASSLAGTAAYGYTF